This T cell receptor (beta chain) comes out of a study of post-analysis software for immune sequencing data. The CDR3 totals 13 residues. Trimming shortened V by 8 bases and J by 3 bases, and 8 bases separated the two germline ends. CDR1 is MDHEN, CDR2 SYDVKM, per germline. This clonotype was observed a few times. The antigen remains unidentified. Overall study findings and caveats: Strong co-clustering by F measure was seen for same-batch samples. Controls had significantly higher normalized Chao1 diversity than multiple sclerosis patients. Four to six TRBV segments were significantly more frequent in patients than in controls. TRBV5-6, TRBV5-1 and TRBV20-1 were among these segments.

Researchers reported that TCR beta cDNA libraries carried unique molecular identifiers. When about 0.85 to 11 million T cells were used, they gave some 520,000 cDNA molecules. TCRdb called the PCR reads again in MiXCR, with one record for every CDR3 protein. Among 600,000 to 750,000 distinct CDR3 sequences listed, 55% to 60% were seen once. The chain is built from TRBV28 and TRBJ2-6, with D possibly being TRBD2 (6 bases). The source is a girl aged 2-10 years with multiple sclerosis. The sample was blood. The chain's CDR3 is CASSGGGANVLTF. CDR3 sequence (DNA): TGTGCCAGCTCCGGGGGTGGGGCCAACGTCCTGACTTTC. The variable domain in full, completed from reference TRBV28 and TRBJ2-6, reads DVKVTQSSRYLVKRTGEKVFLECVQDMDHENMFWYRQDPGLGLRLIYFSYDVKMKEKGDIPEGYSVSREKKERFSLILESASTNQTSMYLCASSGGGANVLTFGAGSRLTVL.